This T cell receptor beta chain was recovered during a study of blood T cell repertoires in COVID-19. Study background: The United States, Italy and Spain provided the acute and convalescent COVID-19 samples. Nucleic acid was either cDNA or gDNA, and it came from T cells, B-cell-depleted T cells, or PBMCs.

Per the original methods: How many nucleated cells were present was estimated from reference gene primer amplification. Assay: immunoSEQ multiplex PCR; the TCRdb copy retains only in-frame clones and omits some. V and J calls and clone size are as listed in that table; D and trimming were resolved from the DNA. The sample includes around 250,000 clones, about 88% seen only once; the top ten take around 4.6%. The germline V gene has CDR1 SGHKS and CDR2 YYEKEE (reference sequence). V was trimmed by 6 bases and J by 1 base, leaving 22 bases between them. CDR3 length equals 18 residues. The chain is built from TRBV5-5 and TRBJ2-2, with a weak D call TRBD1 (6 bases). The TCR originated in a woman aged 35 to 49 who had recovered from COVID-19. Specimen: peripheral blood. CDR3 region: CASKTGTLTRVNTGELFF. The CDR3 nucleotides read TGTGCCAGCAAAACCGGGACATTGACACGAGTGAACACCGGGGAGCTGTTTTTT.